This T cell receptor (beta chain) came from a study of cytotoxic CD8 clonotypes in ibrutinib-treated CLL. Study-wide context: Response samples were taken after a median about twelve months of treatment, range 6 to 36. Each sample contained, on average, about 250,000 productive templates and 95,000 or so productive rearrangements.

This table comes from immunoSEQ multiplex PCR, and its TCRdb copy is limited to in-frame clones, with some not included. This table has 160,000 or so clones, under 85% appearing once. The CDR3 totals 14 residues. The V and J ends lost 6 bases and 1 base respectively, with 12 bases between them. CDR1 is MNHEY and CDR2 is SMNVEV in the germline V gene (reference sequence). This chain joins TRBV27 and TRBJ1-2; D call uncertain. This sequence originates from a human donor with chronic lymphocytic leukemia. The source material was PBMCs, sampled after 24 months of ibrutinib treatment. CDR3 region: CASRFRTGNYGYTF. In nucleotides, the CDR3 is TGTGCCAGCAGGTTTAGAACTGGTAACTATGGCTACACCTTC.